This TCR beta chain stems from a study of T-cell reconstitution after alpha-beta-depleted transplantation in children (dated by TCRdb to the mid-2010s). Study-wide context: Using TCR repertoire profiling, the study quantitatively followed how T-cell immune reconstitution unfolded in children after TCRalphabeta/CD19-depleted allogeneic hematopoietic cell transplantation.

The method was PCR. The reads were generated on an Illumina HiSeq 2500. TCR library preparation used molecular barcoding, with unique molecular identifiers applied to normalize quantification of the TCRbeta repertoire. TCRdb reanalyzed the raw reads on its own, using fastp at Q25 for trimming and MiXCR for clone calling, and kept in-frame beta chains. CDR3 protein sequences are deduplicated, and each keeps its most common genes and DNA. This sample lists some 240,000 distinct CDR3 sequences; around 12% were detected once. The biggest ten clones account for 2% to 3% of the sample. The CDR3, from cysteine to phenylalanine, totals 15 residues. Here the CDR3 DNA is all that survives: 45 bases in frame from base 1. In the germline V gene, CDR1 corresponds to SGDLS and CDR2 to YYNGEE. There are many counts of this clonotype. No cognate antigen has been identified for it. One end of the junction does not line up with germline, which may come from a read error.

The chain uses TRBV9 and TRBJ1-1; perhaps TRBD1 is the D gene, with 5 bases matching. The clonotype was recovered from a human donor who donated a stem cell graft to a child with acute lymphoblastic leukemia. Material: PBMCs from the stem cell graft donor, obtained from the stem cell graft. CDR3 reads: CASTPEGRGNAEAFF. The DNA reads as follows: TGTGCCAGTACGCCTGAGGGACGGGGGAACGCTGAAGCTTTCTTT.